What follows describes a single TCR beta chain. What it binds is unknown. The lymph nodes were axillary draining lymph nodes from breast cancer patients. These data are taken from a study of breast tumors, draining lymph nodes, adjacent tissues. TCRdb ran MiXCR on the multiplex PCR reads and lists one entry per CDR3 protein. The sample carries approximately 230,000 distinct CDR3 sequences, 30% to 35% recorded once. V was shortened by 6 bases and J by 3 bases, with 12 bases between the two germline ends. The CDR3 has 12 amino acids. Per the germline V gene, CDR1 is SQVTM and CDR2 is ANQGSEA. Study-wide results and caveats: Luminal-like breast cancer showed significantly greater tumor-nontumor repertoire similarity than basal-like breast cancer did. Data only fit, rather than demonstrated, lymph node origin of most tumor T cells.

Sequenced sample: axillary lymph node tissue. The chain recombines TRBV29-1 with TRBJ2-7; no firm D call. This TCR was sampled from a female donor with breast cancer. Some clones in this sample may be carry-over from other donors' samples. The CDR3 nucleotides read TGCAGCGTGCTCGGGCCGAGCTACGAGCAGTACTTC. Translated: CSVLGPSYEQYF.